This passage covers 9 T cell receptor beta chains from one sample sequenced in a study of blood T cell repertoires in COVID-19 (dated by TCRdb to the early 2020s). The library relied on the immunoSEQ multiplex PCR assay. This is the immuneACCESS table as TCRdb keeps it, with only in-frame sequences that have V and J called. A part of the clones is gone; compared with another copy, unresolved V genes explain less than half, and the rest is unexplained. This sample comprises 150,000 to 200,000 clones, around 86% of them detected only once. The top ten constitute around 7% of the sample. The sample comprised peripheral blood. The receptor source for this set is a man between 35 and 55 years old with acute or convalescent COVID-19.

Here the CDR3 reads CASRPIPGVAGGGEQYF. In nucleotides, the CDR3 is TGTGCCAGCAGGCCTATACCGGGGGTAGCGGGGGGCGGCGAGCAGTACTTC. This rearrangement joins TRBV27 to TRBJ2-7, with TRBD2 matching 10 bases. Looked up from germline, CDR1 is MNHEY and CDR2 is SMNVEV (reference sequence). The CDR3 has 17 residues. After removal of 6 bases from V and 6 bases from J, the junction contained 17 bases not matched to a gene.

The rearrangement links TRBV12-5 to TRBJ2-1, with 9 bases aligning to TRBD1. This CDR3 contains 15 residues. Germline values: CDR1 LGHNT, CDR2 FRNRAP. V lost 6 bases and J lost 6; bases outside the gene matches: 9. The CDR3 DNA sequence: TGTGCTAGTGGCTCCGGACAGGGGATCTCCAATGAGCAGTTCTTC. Amino acids: CASGSGQGISNEQFF. Based on the CDR3 plus reference TRBV12-5 and TRBJ2-1, the full variable domain is DARVTQTPRHKVTEMGQEVTMRCQPILGHNTVFWYRQTMMQGLELLAYFRNRAPLDDSGMPKDRFSAEMPDATLATLKIQPSEPRDSAVYFCASGSGQGISNEQFFGPGTRLTVL.

This chain uses TRBV2 with TRBJ2-1, with 10 bases matching TRBD1. Germline CDR1 and CDR2: SNHLY and FYNNEI. This CDR3 region has 16 residues. The J segment lost 2 bases and the V segment lost 6 bases, leaving 7 bases of the junction unmatched. Here the CDR3 reads CASSLGGTGAYNEQFF. As DNA, the CDR3 is TGTGCCAGCAGCCTGGGTGGGACAGGGGCCTACAATGAGCAGTTCTTC. Together with reference TRBV2 and TRBJ2-1, the CDR3 gives the full variable domain: EPEVTQTPSHQVTQMGQEVILRCVPISNHLYFYWYRQILGQKVEFLVSFYNNEISEKSEIFDDQFSVERPDGSNFTLKIRSTKLEDSAMYFCASSLGGTGAYNEQFFGPGTRLTVL.

V is TRBV5-1 and J is TRBJ2-6, with TRBD1 identical over 7 bases. Germline CDR1 is SGHRS and CDR2 is YFSETQ. The CDR3 contains 18 residues. The ends lost 0 bases at V and 3 bases at J; junction bases unmatched: 9. The CDR3 bases are TGCGCCAGCAGCTTGGAAAAGGGGGCGCGAGGTGGGGCCAACGTCCTGACTTTC. This sequence encodes CASSLEKGARGGANVLTF.

The chain links TRBV4-1 to TRBJ1-5, with D hard to call. This CDR3 has 14 residues. Germline V gene data show CDR1 as MGHRA and CDR2 as YSYEKL. V was shortened by 3 bases and J by 9 bases, with 15 bases between the two germline ends. The CDR3 nucleotides are TGCGCCAGCAGCCAGGCCGTGGGGAGGCGGCCCCAGCATTTT. Translating gives CASSQAVGRRPQHF.

The sample holds one count of this clone. V and J are TRBV5-1 and TRBJ2-3, with TRBD1 matching over 9 bases. V was clipped by 0 bases and J by 8 bases; unmatched bases: 7. In germline, CDR1 is SGHRS, CDR2 YFSETQ. The CDR3 spans 15 residues. For the CDR3, the DNA is TGCGCCAGCAGCTTGGAAGGACAGGGGTTAGGTACGCAGTATTTT. Translating gives CASSLEGQGLGTQYF.

V gene TRBV4-2 combines with J gene TRBJ2-1, with D possibly TRBD1 on 5 matching bases. Germline values: CDR1 LGHNA, CDR2 YNFKEQ. The CDR3 has 18 residues. V dropped 1 base and J dropped 0 bases, with 16 bases sitting between them. CDR3 loop: CASSQVQRGFGSYNEQFF. The CDR3 bases are TGTGCCAGCAGCCAAGTCCAAAGGGGCTTCGGCTCCTACAATGAGCAGTTCTTC.

This clone was seen more than once but under ten times. The chain links TRBV5-1 to TRBJ1-1; D gene ambiguous. The CDR3 is made up of 14 amino acids. In germline, CDR1 is SGHRS, CDR2 YFSETQ. Trimming left V 3 bases short and J 0 bases short, with 9 bases between. The CDR3 sequence: CASSWVDMNTEAFF. CDR3 DNA sequence: TGCGCCAGCAGCTGGGTAGACATGAACACTGAAGCTTTCTTT.

This clone has just one count. The chain joins TRBV11-2 to TRBJ2-7, with TRBD1 as a possible D gene (6 bases). V lost 3 bases to trimming and J lost 7 bases, with 10 bases between them. The CDR3 is 12 residues long. CDR1 is SGHAT, CDR2 FQNNGV, per germline. CDR3 protein: CASSFGRGEQYF. Written as DNA, the CDR3 is TGTGCCAGCAGCTTCGGAAGGGGGGAGCAGTACTTC. Using reference TRBV11-2 and TRBJ2-7 for the parts outside the CDR3, the full variable domain is EAGVAQSPRYKIIEKRQSVAFWCNPISGHATLYWYQQILGQGPKLLIQFQNNGVVDDSQLPKDRFSAERLKGVDSTLKIQPAKLEDSAVYLCASSFGRGEQYFGPGTRLTVT.